This T cell receptor (beta chain) was obtained from a study of shared T cell receptors in the human thymus. Assay: immunoSEQ multiplex PCR; the TCRdb copy retains only in-frame clones and omits some. The table includes roughly 700,000 clones, roughly 90% detected once. The V gene lost 4 bases and the J gene lost 3 bases, with 16 bases spanning the gap. The CDR3 runs to 16 residues. Germline values: CDR1 MDHEN, CDR2 SYDVKM. The sample also formed part of further work on human thymus T cells. From that second work: Immunologically healthy infants in Finland undergoing congenital heart defect surgery were the donors. Resections obtained during corrective heart surgery supplied the thymus tissue.

This TCR derives from a boy under two years old with a congenital heart defect. Sequencing input: thymocytes. The chain joins TRBV28 to TRBJ1-5, with TRBD1 as a possible D gene (6 bases). The CDR3 region has the DNA TGTGCCAGCAGTTCCCCGACAGGATTCTTCAATCAGCCCCAGCATTTT. Its protein is CASSSPTGFFNQPQHF.